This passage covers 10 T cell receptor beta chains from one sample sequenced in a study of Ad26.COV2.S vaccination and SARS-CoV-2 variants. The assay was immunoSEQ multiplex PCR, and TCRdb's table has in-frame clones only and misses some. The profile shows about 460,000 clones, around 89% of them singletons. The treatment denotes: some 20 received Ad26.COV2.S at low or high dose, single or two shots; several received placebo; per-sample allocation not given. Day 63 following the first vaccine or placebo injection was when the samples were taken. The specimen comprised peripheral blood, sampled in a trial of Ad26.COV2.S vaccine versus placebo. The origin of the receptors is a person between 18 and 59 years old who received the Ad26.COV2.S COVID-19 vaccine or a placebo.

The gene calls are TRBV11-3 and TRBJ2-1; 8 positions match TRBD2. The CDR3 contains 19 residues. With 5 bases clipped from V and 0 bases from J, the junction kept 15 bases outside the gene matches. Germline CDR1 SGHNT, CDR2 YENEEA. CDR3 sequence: CASSPAGMGLESSYNEQFF. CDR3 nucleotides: TGTGCCAGCAGCCCCGCGGGTATGGGACTAGAGAGCTCCTACAATGAGCAGTTCTTC.

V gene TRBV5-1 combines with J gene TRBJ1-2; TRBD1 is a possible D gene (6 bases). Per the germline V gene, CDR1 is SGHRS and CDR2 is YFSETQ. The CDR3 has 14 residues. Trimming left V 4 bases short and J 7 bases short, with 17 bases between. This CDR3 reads CASSSIQGSSGYTF. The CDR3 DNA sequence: TGCGCCAGCAGCAGCATACAGGGTAGCTCTGGCTACACCTTC.

CDR3 amino acids: CASSPARAGGEQYF. CDR3 DNA: TGTGCCAGCAGTCCAGCCCGGGCGGGAGGGGAGCAGTACTTC. The chain carries TRBV27 and TRBJ2-7, with 9 bases matching TRBD2. The ends lost 5 bases at V and 7 bases at J; junction bases unmatched: 9. The CDR3 is 14 residues long. Germline V lookup: CDR1 MNHEY, CDR2 SMNVEV (reference sequence).

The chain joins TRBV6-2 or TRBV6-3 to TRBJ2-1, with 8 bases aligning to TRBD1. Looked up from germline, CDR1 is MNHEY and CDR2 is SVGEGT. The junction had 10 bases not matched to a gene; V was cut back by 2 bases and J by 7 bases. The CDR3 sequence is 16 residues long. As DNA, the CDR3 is TGTGCCAGCAGTTACGTTGCCCAGGGGGCCAAGAATGAGCAGTTCTTC. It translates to CASSYVAQGAKNEQFF.

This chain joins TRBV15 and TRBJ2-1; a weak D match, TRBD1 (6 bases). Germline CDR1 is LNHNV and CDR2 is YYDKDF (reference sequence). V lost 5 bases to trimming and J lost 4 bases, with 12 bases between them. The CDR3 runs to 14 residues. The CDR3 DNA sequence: TGTGCCACCAGCTCACAGGGCGGTTACAATGAGCAGTTCTTC. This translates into CATSSQGGYNEQFF.

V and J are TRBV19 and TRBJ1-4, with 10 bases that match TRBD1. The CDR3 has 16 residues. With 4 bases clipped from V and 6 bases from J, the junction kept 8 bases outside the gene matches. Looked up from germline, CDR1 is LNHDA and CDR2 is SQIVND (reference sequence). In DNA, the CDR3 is TGTGCCAGTAGTACCCGGGACAGGGGCGGGGATGAAAAACTGTTTTTT. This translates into CASSTRDRGGDEKLFF.

The CDR3 loop is CASSQVWRNEQYF. The CDR3 DNA sequence: TGTGCCAGCAGCCAAGTCTGGCGGAACGAGCAGTACTTC. V is TRBV14 and J is TRBJ2-7; no clear D gene. CDR3 length equals 13 residues. CDR1 SGHDN and CDR2 FVKESK come from the germline V gene. Trimming cost V 1 base and J 5 bases, with 9 bases left between them. The whole variable domain, filled in from reference TRBV14 and TRBJ2-7, reads EAGVTQFPSHSVIEKGQTVTLRCDPISGHDNLYWYRRVMGKEIKFLLHFVKESKQDESGMPNNRFLAERTGGTYSTLKVQPAELEDSGVYFCASSQVWRNEQYFGPGTRLTVT.

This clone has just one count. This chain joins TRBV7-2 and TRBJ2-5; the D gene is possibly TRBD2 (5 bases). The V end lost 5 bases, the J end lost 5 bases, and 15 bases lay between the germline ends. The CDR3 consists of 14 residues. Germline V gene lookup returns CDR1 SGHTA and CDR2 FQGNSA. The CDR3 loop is CASSPQTRGETQYF. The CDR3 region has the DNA TGTGCCAGCAGCCCCCAGACCCGAGGGGAGACCCAGTACTTC.

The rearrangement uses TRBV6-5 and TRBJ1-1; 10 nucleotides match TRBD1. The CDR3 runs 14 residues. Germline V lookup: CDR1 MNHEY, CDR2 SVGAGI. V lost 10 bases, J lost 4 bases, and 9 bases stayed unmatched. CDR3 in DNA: TGTGCCACCCGAGACAGGGGGCGAGGCACTGAAGCTTTCTTT. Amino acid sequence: CATRDRGRGTEAFF.

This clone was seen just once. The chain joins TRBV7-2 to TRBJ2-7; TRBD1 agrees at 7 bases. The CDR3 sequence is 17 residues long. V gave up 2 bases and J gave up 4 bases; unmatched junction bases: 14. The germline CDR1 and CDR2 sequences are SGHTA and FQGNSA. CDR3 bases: TGTGCCAGCAGCTTATTCGTCTTCAGGGGACAGATATACGAGCAGTACTTC. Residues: CASSLFVFRGQIYEQYF.